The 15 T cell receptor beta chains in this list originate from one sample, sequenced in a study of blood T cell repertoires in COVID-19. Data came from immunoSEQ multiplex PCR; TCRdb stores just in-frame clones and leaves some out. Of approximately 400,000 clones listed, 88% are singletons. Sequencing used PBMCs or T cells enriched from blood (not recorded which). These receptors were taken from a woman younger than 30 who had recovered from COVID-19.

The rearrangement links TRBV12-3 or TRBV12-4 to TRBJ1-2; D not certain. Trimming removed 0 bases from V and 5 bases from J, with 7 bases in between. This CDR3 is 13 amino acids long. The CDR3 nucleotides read TGTGCCAGCAGTTTAGCAGCGAAGTATGGCTACACCTTC. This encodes CASSLAAKYGYTF.

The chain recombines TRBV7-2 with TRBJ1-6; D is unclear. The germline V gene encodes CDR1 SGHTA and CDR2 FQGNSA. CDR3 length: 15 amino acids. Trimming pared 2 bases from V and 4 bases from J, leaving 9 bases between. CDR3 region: CASSLIWPYNSPLHF. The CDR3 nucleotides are TGTGCCAGCAGCTTAATCTGGCCATATAATTCACCCCTCCACTTT.

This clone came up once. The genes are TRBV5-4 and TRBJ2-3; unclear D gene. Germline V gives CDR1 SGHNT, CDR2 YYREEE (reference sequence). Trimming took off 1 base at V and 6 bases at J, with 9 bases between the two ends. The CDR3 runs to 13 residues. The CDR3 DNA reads TGTGCCAGCAGCTTGACCGGGTTGGATACGCAGTATTTT. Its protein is CASSLTGLDTQYF.

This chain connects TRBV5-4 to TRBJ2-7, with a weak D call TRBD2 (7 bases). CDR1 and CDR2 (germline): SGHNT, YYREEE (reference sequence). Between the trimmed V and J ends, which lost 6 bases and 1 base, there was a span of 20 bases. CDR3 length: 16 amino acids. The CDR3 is CASTPGRGGRSYEQYF. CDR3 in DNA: TGTGCCAGCACCCCCGGTAGGGGGGGTCGATCCTACGAGCAGTACTTC.

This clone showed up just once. CDR3 protein: CASSQDYSVTGGWTNEKLFF. The CDR3 DNA follows: TGTGCCAGCAGCCAAGATTATTCCGTCACAGGGGGCTGGACTAATGAAAAACTGTTTTTT. This chain links TRBV3-1 (or the pseudogene TRBV3-2) with TRBJ1-4, with 9 bases lining up with TRBD1. CDR1 is LGHDT and CDR2 is YNNKEL in the germline V gene (reference sequence). Losses at the gene ends were 0 bases for V and 2 bases for J; bases not matched to a gene: 13. The CDR3 covers 20 residues.

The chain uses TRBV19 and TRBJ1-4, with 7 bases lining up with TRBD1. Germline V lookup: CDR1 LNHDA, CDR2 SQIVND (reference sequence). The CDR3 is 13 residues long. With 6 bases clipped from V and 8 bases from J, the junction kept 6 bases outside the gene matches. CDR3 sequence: CASSKQGIEKLFF. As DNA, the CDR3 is TGTGCCAGTAGCAAACAGGGGATCGAAAAACTGTTTTTT. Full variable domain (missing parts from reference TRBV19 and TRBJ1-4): DGGITQSPKYLFRKEGQNVTLSCEQNLNHDAMYWYRQDPGQGLRLIYYSQIVNDFQKGDIAEGYSVSREKKESFPLTVTSAQKNPTAFYLCASSKQGIEKLFFGSGTQLSVL.

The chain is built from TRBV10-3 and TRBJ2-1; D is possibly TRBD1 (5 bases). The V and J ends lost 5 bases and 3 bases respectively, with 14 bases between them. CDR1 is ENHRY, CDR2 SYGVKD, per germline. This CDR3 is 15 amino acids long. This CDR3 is CAISPLGAGYNEQFF. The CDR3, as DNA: TGTGCCATCAGTCCATTAGGGGCCGGCTACAATGAGCAGTTCTTC.

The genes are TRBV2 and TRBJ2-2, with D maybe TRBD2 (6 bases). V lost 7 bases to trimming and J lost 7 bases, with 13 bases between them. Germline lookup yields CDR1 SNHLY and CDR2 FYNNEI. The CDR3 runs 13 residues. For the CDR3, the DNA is TGTGCCAGCATGCCTAGCGTAGGCGGGGAGCTGTTTTTT. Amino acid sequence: CASMPSVGGELFF.

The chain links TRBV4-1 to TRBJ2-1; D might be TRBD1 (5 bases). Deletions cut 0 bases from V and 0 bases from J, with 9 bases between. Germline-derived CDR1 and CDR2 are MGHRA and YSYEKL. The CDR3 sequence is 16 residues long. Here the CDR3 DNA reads TGCGCCAGCAGCCAAGACTTCGACAGCTCCTACAATGAGCAGTTCTTC. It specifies CASSQDFDSSYNEQFF.

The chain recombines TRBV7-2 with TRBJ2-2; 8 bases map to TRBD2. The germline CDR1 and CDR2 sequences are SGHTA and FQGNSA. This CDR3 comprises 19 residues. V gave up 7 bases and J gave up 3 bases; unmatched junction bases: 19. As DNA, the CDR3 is TGTGCCAGCACCAACGGGGGGCTAGCGGGTCCCCTGGACACCGGGGAGCTGTTTTTT. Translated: CASTNGGLAGPLDTGELFF.

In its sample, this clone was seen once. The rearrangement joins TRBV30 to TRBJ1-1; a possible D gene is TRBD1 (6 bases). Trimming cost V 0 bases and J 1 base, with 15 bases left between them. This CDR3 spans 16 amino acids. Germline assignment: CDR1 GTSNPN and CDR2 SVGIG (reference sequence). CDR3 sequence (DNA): TGTGCCTGGAGTGTAGTTATTAGGACAGAGAACACTGAAGCTTTCTTT. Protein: CAWSVVIRTENTEAFF.

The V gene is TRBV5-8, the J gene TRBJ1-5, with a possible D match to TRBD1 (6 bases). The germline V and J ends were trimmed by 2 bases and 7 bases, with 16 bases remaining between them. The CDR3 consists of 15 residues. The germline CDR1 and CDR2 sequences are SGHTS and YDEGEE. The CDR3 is CASSFQGFFSQPQHF. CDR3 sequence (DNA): TGTGCCAGCAGCTTCCAGGGGTTTTTTTCCCAGCCCCAGCATTTT.

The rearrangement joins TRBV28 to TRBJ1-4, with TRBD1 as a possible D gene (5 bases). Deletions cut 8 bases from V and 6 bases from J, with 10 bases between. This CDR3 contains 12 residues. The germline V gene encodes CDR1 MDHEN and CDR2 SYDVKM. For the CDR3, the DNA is TGTGCCAGCTCCTGGGGCTATGAAAAACTGTTTTTT. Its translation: CASSWGYEKLFF.

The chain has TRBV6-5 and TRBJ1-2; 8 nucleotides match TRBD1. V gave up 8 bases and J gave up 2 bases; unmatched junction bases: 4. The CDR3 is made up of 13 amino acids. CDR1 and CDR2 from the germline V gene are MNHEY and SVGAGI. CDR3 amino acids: CASHRGENYGYTF. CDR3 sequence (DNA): TGTGCCAGCCACAGGGGGGAAAACTATGGCTACACCTTC.

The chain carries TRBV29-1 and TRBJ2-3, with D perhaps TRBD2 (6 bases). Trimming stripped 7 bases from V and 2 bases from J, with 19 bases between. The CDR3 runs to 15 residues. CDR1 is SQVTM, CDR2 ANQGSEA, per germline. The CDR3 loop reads CSAQWRGGPTDTQYF. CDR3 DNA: TGCAGCGCTCAGTGGAGGGGTGGGCCCACAGATACGCAGTATTTT.